This T cell receptor (beta chain) was retrieved from a study of liver allograft versus peripheral blood T cells. Background on the study: Comparisons were made between T cell receptor repertoires found in transplanted livers and those circulating in recipients' peripheral blood.

Judged by abundance, this clonotype is large. TCRdb independently ran MiXCR on the reads; one entry per CDR3 protein. The sample contains about 580 distinct CDR3 sequences, 9.5% to 11% of which appear only once. The CDR3 length is 15 residues. Germline CDR1 MNHEY, CDR2 SMNVEV (reference sequence). V shed 8 bases and J shed 2 bases, with 15 bases lying between them. The receptor comes from a human patient who had a liver transplant. Some of the T cells may derive from the graft donor. The chain uses TRBV27 and TRBJ2-2, with D perhaps TRBD1 or TRBD2 (6 bases each). In DNA, the CDR3 is TGTGCCAGCGCCTTCGGGGGCGATAACACCGGGGAGCTGTTTTTT. Protein: CASAFGGDNTGELFF.